The rows below give T cell receptor beta chains drawn from one sample of a study of T-cell memory formation after mild COVID-19. TCRdb reanalysed the 5' RACE reads using MiXCR and keeps one entry per CDR3 protein. The sample has approximately 400,000 distinct CDR3 sequences; 18% are singletons. The sequencing input was PBMCs or a T cell subset sorted from them (not recorded which). These receptors were obtained from a man younger than 35 who had mild COVID-19 (a few samples of this study predate the infection). Cell type and time point are not known. Both conserved end residues are part of each CDR3. Each record gives: D gene, clone size, J gene, V gene, CDR3 protein, CDR3 DNA. A D gene is named only where the DNA matches it firmly. Size values are once, few and many counts, or a class for expanded clones, and some rows have none.

NA,NA,TRBJ1-1,TRBV29-1,CSVDRAMNTEAFF,TGCAGCGTTGACAGGGCCATGAACACTGAAGCTTTCTTT
NA,few,TRBJ2-2,TRBV11-2,CASSLSEGSNTGELFF,TGTGCCAGCAGCTTATCAGAGGGATCGAACACCGGGGAGCTGTTTTTT
NA,NA,TRBJ2-3,TRBV28,CASSTRQGYTDTQYF,TGTGCCAGCAGTACCCGCCAGGGATACACAGATACGCAGTATTTT
TRBD2,few,TRBJ2-3,TRBV7-3,CASSLAARGAGDTQYF,TGTGCCAGCAGCTTAGCGGCGCGGGGGGCCGGAGATACGCAGTATTTT
NA,NA,TRBJ1-2,TRBV29-1,CSVDGSDRGYTF,TGCAGCGTTGATGGTTCCGACCGGGGCTACACCTTC
TRBD2,NA,TRBJ2-5,TRBV7-6,CASRDLGGGADEEETQYF,TGTGCCAGCAGGGACCTTGGCGGGGGGGCGGATGAAGAAGAGACCCAGTACTTC
NA,NA,TRBJ2-7,TRBV7-9,CASSLLTYEQYF,TGTGCCAGCAGCTTGCTGACCTACGAGCAGTACTTC
NA,many,TRBJ2-3,TRBV7-6,CASSLVGGPDTQYF,TGTGCCAGCAGCTTAGTTGGAGGGCCAGATACGCAGTATTTT
NA,NA,TRBJ1-5,TRBV30,CAWSAREDQPQHF,TGTGCCTGGAGCGCCAGGGAAGACCAGCCCCAGCATTTT
NA,few,TRBJ2-1,TRBV10-3,CAINGGDSYNEQFF,TGTGCCATCAACGGCGGGGATTCCTACAATGAGCAGTTCTTC
NA,NA,TRBJ2-5,TRBV12-3/TRBV12-4,CASTRETTSMFGETQYF,TGTGCCAGCACCCGAGAGACTACGTCGATGTTCGGGGAGACCCAGTACTTC
NA,few,TRBJ2-7,TRBV3-1,CASSQGVWTSSYEQYF,TGTGCCAGCAGCCAAGGGGTCTGGACGTCCTCCTACGAGCAGTACTTC
NA,NA,TRBJ2-1,TRBV7-2,CASSHSGRVYNEQFF,TGTGCCAGCAGCCACAGCGGGCGAGTCTACAATGAGCAGTTCTTC
NA,few,TRBJ2-1,TRBV6-2/TRBV6-3,CASRPWSGNEQFF,TGTGCCAGCAGACCCTGGTCGGGGAATGAGCAGTTCTTC
NA,NA,TRBJ1-1,TRBV30,CAWSVNSGRGEAFF,TGTGCCTGGAGTGTTAATTCTGGCAGGGGTGAAGCTTTCTTT
NA,NA,TRBJ1-1,TRBV6-1,CASSGEFRGIEAFF,TGTGCCAGCAGCGGGGAATTCAGGGGAATCGAAGCTTTCTTT
NA,once,TRBJ1-2,TRBV30,CAWNLNYGYTF,TGTGCCTGGAATCTTAACTATGGCTACACCTTC
NA,few,TRBJ1-6,TRBV9,CASSVTGLYNSPLHF,TGTGCCAGCAGCGTGACAGGCCTGTATAATTCACCCCTCCACTTT
NA,once,TRBJ1-5,TRBV12-3/TRBV12-4,CASSYHRGNQKYRVQPQHF,TGTGCCAGCAGCTACCACCGGGGGAACCAAAAATATAGGGTTCAGCCCCAGCATTTT
NA,NA,TRBJ1-4,TRBV6-5,CASSSRDPSTNEKLFF,TGTGCCAGCAGTTCGCGGGACCCCTCAACTAATGAAAAACTGTTTTTT
TRBD2,NA,TRBJ2-3,TRBV7-9,CASSLVRTSLDTQYF,TGTGCCAGCAGCTTAGTCCGGACTAGTTTAGATACGCAGTATTTT
NA,many,TRBJ1-2,TRBV7-9,CASSRGGGYGYTF,TGTGCCAGCAGCCGCGGAGGCGGCTATGGCTACACCTTC
NA,NA,TRBJ1-1,TRBV7-3,CASSPYGRFMGLNTEAFF,TGTGCCAGCAGCCCGTACGGACGTTTCATGGGTTTGAACACTGAAGCTTTCTTT
TRBD1,NA,TRBJ2-7,TRBV6-2/TRBV6-3,CASSYRWDSSNYF,TGTGCCAGCAGTTACCGCTGGGACAGCTCCAACTACTTC
TRBD2,NA,TRBJ2-5,TRBV4-2,CASSRQLAGKETQYF,TGTGCCAGCAGCCGGCAACTAGCGGGGAAAGAGACCCAGTACTTC
NA,NA,TRBJ2-3,TRBV6-5,CASSYGGISTDTQYF,TGTGCCAGCAGTTACGGGGGGATAAGCACAGATACGCAGTATTTT
NA,few,TRBJ1-2,TRBV5-1,CASSLIPGGYGYTF,TGCGCCAGCAGCTTGATCCCGGGAGGCTATGGCTACACCTTC
NA,NA,TRBJ1-1,TRBV10-3,CAISEWEDTEAFF,TGTGCCATCAGTGAGTGGGAGGACACTGAAGCTTTCTTT
NA,few,TRBJ1-1,TRBV9,CASSPRSKGLNTEAFF,TGTGCCAGCAGCCCCCGGAGTAAGGGTCTGAACACTGAAGCTTTCTTT
TRBD2,few,TRBJ2-2,TRBV7-2,CASTLSPGLLAGAGELFF,TGTGCCAGCACCCTCTCCCCGGGCCTACTAGCGGGGGCCGGGGAGCTGTTTTTT
TRBD1,NA,TRBJ2-2,TRBV20-1,CSAPGTGNTGELFF,TGCAGTGCTCCCGGGACAGGGAACACCGGGGAGCTGTTTTTT